Detailed here is one TCR beta chain. Antigen unknown. The source of the sample is a study of blood T cells in healthy people across ages. Study-wide findings and caveats: In the absence of known donor CMV status, changes in expanded clonotypes were possibly confounded.

The CDR3 consists of 14 residues. The V and J ends lost 5 bases and 0 bases respectively, with 10 bases between them. Per germline, CDR1 SEHNR and CDR2 FQNEAQ (reference sequence). Alongside a J-beta primer mix, a sample-barcoded 5' primer served in a second PCR lasting roughly 6 to 11 cycles. TCRdb called the 5' RACE reads again in MiXCR, with one record for every CDR3 protein. The sample has approximately 830,000 distinct CDR3 sequences, approximately 59% seen once; the top ten hold about a quarter. The study drew donors from healthy Caucasian individuals in Russia aged 6 to 90. V is TRBV7-9 and J is TRBJ1-1; the D gene is possibly TRBD1 (6 bases). The sequenced sample consisted of blood. The clonotype was recovered from a man between 25 and 39 years old in good health. CDR3 sequence reads: CASSQQGLNTEAFF. The CDR3 region has the DNA TGTGCCAGCAGCCAACAGGGTTTGAACACTGAAGCTTTCTTT.